These 13 T cell receptor beta chains came from one sample sequenced in a study of blood T cell repertoires in COVID-19. The method was immunoSEQ multiplex PCR; TCRdb's version includes in-frame clones alone and lacks a portion of them. The profile shows 95,000 to 100,000 clones, around 87% of them singletons. Sequences were obtained from peripheral blood. Receptor source: a woman aged 25-40 years with acute or convalescent COVID-19.

This clone is a singleton in its sample. The rearrangement joins TRBV4-2 to TRBJ1-3, with 7 bases lining up with TRBD1. The CDR3 runs 13 residues. The J segment lost 6 bases and the V segment lost 4 bases, leaving 3 bases of the junction unmatched. Looked up from germline, CDR1 is LGHNA and CDR2 is YNFKEQ. CDR3 amino acids: CASSRDRENTIYF. In DNA form, the CDR3 reads TGTGCCAGCAGCCGAGACAGGGAAAACACCATATATTTT.

This chain joins TRBV28 and TRBJ2-6, with 7 bases aligning to TRBD1. The V gene end was trimmed by 4 bases and the J gene end by 1 base; junction bases not matched to a gene: 7. There are 17 residues in the CDR3. CDR1 and CDR2 from the germline V gene are MDHEN and SYDVKM. The CDR3 protein is CASSSLTGMSGANVLTF. CDR3 DNA: TGTGCCAGCAGTTCGCTGACAGGGATGTCTGGGGCCAACGTCCTGACTTTC.

The chain has TRBV2 and TRBJ1-4; D remains ambiguous. The CDR3 totals 11 residues. Germline CDR1 reads SNHLY; CDR2 reads FYNNEI. This CDR3 is CARRADEKLFF. The CDR3 DNA reads TGTGCGCGGAGGGCTGATGAAAAACTGTTTTTT.

The J gene is TRBJ2-1, the V gene TRBV7-8, with D perhaps matching TRBD2 (5 bases). V lost 0 bases and J 2 bases, leaving 14 bases between the germline ends. CDR3 length: 17 residues. Looked up from germline, CDR1 is SGHVS and CDR2 is FQNEAQ. This chain's CDR3 is CASSLAEARLTYNEQFF. The CDR3 DNA is TGTGCCAGCAGCTTAGCGGAGGCTCGCCTCACCTACAATGAGCAGTTCTTC.

The rearrangement links TRBV3-1 (or the pseudogene TRBV3-2) to TRBJ1-5; perhaps TRBD1 as D (5 bases). V lost 4 bases and J lost 3, with 13 bases in between. The V gene's germline CDR1 is LGHDT and CDR2 YNNKEL (reference sequence). This CDR3 comprises 15 residues. The CDR3 here is CASSRSTVPNQPQHF. In DNA, the CDR3 is TGTGCCAGCAGCCGTTCGACAGTTCCCAATCAGCCCCAGCATTTT.

In DNA, the CDR3 is TGTGCCAGCACCCGGGGGGCTGGATATGGCTACACCTTC. Translation: CASTRGAGYGYTF. The chain recombines TRBV6-5 with TRBJ1-2, with a weak D call TRBD1 (6 bases). The CDR3 loop spans 13 amino acids. Germline CDR1 MNHEY, CDR2 SVGAGI. V shed 7 bases and J shed 5 bases, with 14 bases lying between them.

The chain uses TRBV5-1 and TRBJ1-1, with TRBD1 identical over 9 bases. V lost 4 bases to trimming and J lost 4 bases; unmatched junction nucleotides: 11. The CDR3 consists of 16 residues. Germline CDR1 and CDR2: SGHRS and YFSETQ. CDR3 amino acids: CASSLQLGQGRTEAFF. The CDR3 DNA reads as TGCGCCAGCAGCCTACAACTGGGACAGGGTCGCACTGAAGCTTTCTTT.

The V call is TRBV29-1, the J call TRBJ1-1, with 7 bases matching TRBD1. After removal of 6 bases from V and 8 bases from J, the junction contained 3 bases not matched to a gene. Germline V CDR1 and CDR2: SQVTM, ANQGSEA. The CDR3 runs 10 residues. CDR3 sequence reads: CSVKGAEAFF. CDR3 nucleotide sequence: TGCAGCGTCAAGGGGGCGGAAGCTTTCTTT.

The rearrangement uses TRBV11-3 and TRBJ2-1; 9 bases align to TRBD1. V shed 5 bases and J 5 bases; nucleotides not matched to a gene: 10. CDR1 is SGHNT, CDR2 YENEEA, per germline. The CDR3 runs to 16 residues. The CDR3 sequence: CASSPHGQGIDNEQFF. The CDR3 DNA sequence: TGTGCCAGCAGCCCCCACGGACAGGGGATTGACAATGAGCAGTTCTTC.

CDR3 protein: CASSSRLRDRGPVRNQPQHF. In nucleotides, the CDR3 is TGTGCCAGCAGCTCTCGTTTGCGAGACAGGGGGCCAGTACGCAATCAGCCCCAGCATTTT. The V gene is TRBV21-1, the J gene TRBJ1-5; TRBD1, the table's D call, lacks a check against the DNA. TRBV21-1 is a listed pseudogene. CDR3 length equals 20 residues.

V and J are TRBV5-1 and TRBJ2-3, with a tentative D call TRBD1 (5 bases). This CDR3 has 17 residues. Germline loops: CDR1 SGHRS, CDR2 YFSETQ. Trimming pared 0 bases from V and 12 bases from J, leaving 26 bases between. CDR3 coding DNA: TGCGCCAGCAGCTTGGAACAGGTGTGGCTCCCCGAACCCGCCCAGTATTTT. It yields the protein CASSLEQVWLPEPAQYF.

This chain uses TRBV7-7 with TRBJ2-1; D is perhaps TRBD2 (5 bases). The CDR3 is made up of 17 amino acids. Germline V gene data show CDR1 as SSHAT and CDR2 as FNYEAQ (reference sequence). Deletions cut 5 bases from V and 2 bases from J, with 19 bases between. CDR3 nucleotide sequence: TGTGCCAGCAGCCTCTGGAGGAGTGGTCGGGCCTACAATGAGCAGTTCTTC. Translation: CASSLWRSGRAYNEQFF.

The rearrangement joins TRBV9 to TRBJ1-2; weak D call: TRBD1 (5 bases). The CDR3 runs 14 residues. Germline CDR1 is SGDLS and CDR2 is YYNGEE. Deletions cut 2 bases from V and 13 bases from J, with 21 bases between. The chain's CDR3 is CASSVTGDSLACTF. The CDR3 coding sequence is TGTGCCAGCAGCGTCACAGGAGATTCCTTAGCTTGCACCTTC.